This TCR beta chain was obtained from a study of cytomegalovirus exposure and HLA in healthy donors. Primers for the PCR totalled 60 Vbeta and 13 Jbeta. Sequencing used immunoSEQ multiplex PCR; TCRdb keeps in-frame clones, though not all of them. The table records some 150,000 clones, roughly 80% of them present only once. The germline V gene has CDR1 MNHEY and CDR2 SVGAGI. V lost 2 bases and J lost 7, with 8 bases in between. The CDR3 is 12 amino acids. The specimen sequenced was PBMCs. V is TRBV6-5 and J is TRBJ1-1, with TRBD1 as a possible D gene (5 bases). The receptor comes from a woman between 18 and 30 years old in good health and CMV-seronegative. The CDR3 coding sequence is TGTGCCAGCAGTTACGTAGGGGATGAAGCTTTCTTT. Protein product: CASSYVGDEAFF.